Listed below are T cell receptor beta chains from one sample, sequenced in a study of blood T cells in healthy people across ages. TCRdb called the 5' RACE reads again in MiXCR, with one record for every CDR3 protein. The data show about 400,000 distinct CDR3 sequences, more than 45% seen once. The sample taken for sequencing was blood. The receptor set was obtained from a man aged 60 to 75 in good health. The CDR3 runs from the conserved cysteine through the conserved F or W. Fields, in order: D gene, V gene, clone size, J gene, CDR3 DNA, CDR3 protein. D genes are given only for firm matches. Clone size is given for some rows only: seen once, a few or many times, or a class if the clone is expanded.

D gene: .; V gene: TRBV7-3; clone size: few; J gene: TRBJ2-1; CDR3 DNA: TGTGCCAGCAGCCCAAAGCCGATGAGCTCCTACAATGAGCAGTTCTTC; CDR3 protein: CASSPKPMSSYNEQFF
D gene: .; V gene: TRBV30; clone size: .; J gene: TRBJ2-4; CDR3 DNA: TGTGCCTGGAACCTGGGGGGACAACAGTACTTC; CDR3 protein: CAWNLGGQQYF
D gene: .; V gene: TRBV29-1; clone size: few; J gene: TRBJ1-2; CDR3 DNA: TGCAGCGTTGAAGATCGGGGTGGTCGGGCTTATGGCTACACCTTC; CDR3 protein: CSVEDRGGRAYGYTF
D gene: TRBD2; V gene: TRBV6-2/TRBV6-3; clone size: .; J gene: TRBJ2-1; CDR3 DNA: TGTGCCAGCAGTTACAGTAGCGGGAGGCCGGGGAATGAGCAGTTCTTC; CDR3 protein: CASSYSSGRPGNEQFF
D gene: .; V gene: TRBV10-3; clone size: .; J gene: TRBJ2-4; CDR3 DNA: TGTGCCATCAGTGAGGCAGGGCGCGGAAACATTCAGTACTTC; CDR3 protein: CAISEAGRGNIQYF
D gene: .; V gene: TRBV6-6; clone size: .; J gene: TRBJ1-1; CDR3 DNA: TGTGCCAGCAGTTACGTCGCGGGAAACACTGAAGCTTTCTTT; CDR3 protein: CASSYVAGNTEAFF
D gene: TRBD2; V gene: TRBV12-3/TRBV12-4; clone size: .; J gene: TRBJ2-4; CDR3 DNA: TGTGCCAGCAGTAATCTAGCGGGGGTAGCCAAAAACATTCAGTACTTC; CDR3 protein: CASSNLAGVAKNIQYF
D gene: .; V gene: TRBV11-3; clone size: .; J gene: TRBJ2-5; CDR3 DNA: TGTGCCAGCAGCTTAGGGGCAGGGGCGGCCATCCAAGAGACCCAGTACTTC; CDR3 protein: CASSLGAGAAIQETQYF
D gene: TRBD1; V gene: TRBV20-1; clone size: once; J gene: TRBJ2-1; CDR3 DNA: TGCAGGCTACAGGGGACGAACAATGAGCAGTTCTTC; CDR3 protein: CRLQGTNNEQFF
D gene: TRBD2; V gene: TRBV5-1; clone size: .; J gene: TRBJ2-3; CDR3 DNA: TGCGCCAGCAGCTTGGATAGCGGGGGTGATACGCAGTATTTT; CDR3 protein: CASSLDSGGDTQYF
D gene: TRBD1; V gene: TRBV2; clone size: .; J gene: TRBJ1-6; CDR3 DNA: TGTGCCAGCCGTGGGGGACAGGGAGGGTCACCCCTCCACTTT; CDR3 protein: CASRGGQGGSPLHF